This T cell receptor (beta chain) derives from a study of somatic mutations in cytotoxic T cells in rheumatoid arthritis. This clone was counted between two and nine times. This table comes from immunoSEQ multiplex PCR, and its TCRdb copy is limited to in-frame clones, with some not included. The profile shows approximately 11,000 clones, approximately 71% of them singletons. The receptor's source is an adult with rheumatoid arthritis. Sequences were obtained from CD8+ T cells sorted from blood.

The CDR3 reads CASSYSPGDVADTQYF. CDR3 nucleotide sequence: TGTGCCAGCAGTTACTCGCCAGGGGATGTGGCGGATACGCAGTATTTT. The chain carries TRBV6-5 and TRBJ2-3; the D gene is possibly TRBD1 (6 bases). V was shortened by 0 bases and J by 6 bases, with 16 bases between the two germline ends. In germline, CDR1 is MNHEY, CDR2 SVGAGI. The CDR3 is 16 residues long.